Presented here are 23 T cell receptor beta chains from one specimen sequenced in a study of blood T cell repertoires in COVID-19 (TCRdb year 2020). Receptors were amplified or captured by the immunoSEQ multiplex PCR assay. Here the immuneACCESS table is served through TCRdb, limited to in-frame sequences with V and J called. Missing clones are a known gap in these copies; in checked studies unresolved V genes cover under half, and the rest lacks a known reason. Here the sample has roughly 340,000 clones; more than 80% occur a single time. About 1% of the sample belongs to the ten largest clones. The sequenced material came from PBMCs or T cells enriched from blood (not recorded which). These receptors came from a man younger than 35 who had recovered from COVID-19.

The chain combines TRBV2 with TRBJ2-2, with 7 positions matching TRBD1. J was trimmed by 3 bases and V by 4 bases; bases with no gene match: 5. Germline V CDR1 and CDR2: SNHLY, FYNNEI. The length of the CDR3 is 15 residues. The CDR3 loop reads CASSAGTAYTGELFF. CDR3 in DNA: TGTGCCAGCAGTGCAGGGACAGCGTACACCGGGGAGCTGTTTTTT.

The V and J genes are TRBV4-1 and TRBJ2-1; the match to TRBD2 covers 11 bases. With V trimmed by 6 bases and J by 9 bases, 13 bases remained unmatched. In germline, CDR1 is MGHRA, CDR2 YSYEKL. CDR3 size: 16 residues. CDR3 DNA sequence: TGCGCCAGCAGGGGGACGGGACTAGCGGCTTTGGGTGAGCAGTTCTTC. Its translation: CASRGTGLAALGEQFF.

The chain recombines TRBV18 with TRBJ1-5; D remains ambiguous. With 2 bases removed from V and 9 bases from J, the gap between germline ends came to 11 bases. CDR1 and CDR2 (germline): KGHSH, LQKENI. The CDR3 has 13 residues. The CDR3 DNA follows: TGTGCCAGCTCACCAGAAACGGTGGTGCCCCAGCATTTT. Its translation is CASSPETVVPQHF.

V and J are TRBV27 and TRBJ2-7; 7 bases fit TRBD1. Per germline, CDR1 MNHEY and CDR2 SMNVEV (reference sequence). With V trimmed by 6 bases and J by 6 bases, 11 bases remained unmatched. The CDR3 is 14 residues long. The CDR3 spells CASSFIGGKREQYF. The CDR3 nucleotides are TGTGCCAGCAGCTTTATAGGGGGCAAGCGCGAGCAGTACTTC.

The V and J genes are TRBV9 and TRBJ1-2; 9 bases map to TRBD1. Per germline, CDR1 SGDLS and CDR2 YYNGEE. CDR3 length: 16 residues. V was pared by 3 bases and J by 4 bases, with 10 bases of the junction left unmatched. The CDR3: CASSAVGTGKPYGYTF. The CDR3 DNA reads as TGTGCCAGCAGCGCCGTAGGGACAGGGAAACCCTATGGCTACACCTTC. Full variable domain (outside the CDR3, taken from reference TRBV9 and TRBJ1-2): DSGVTQTPKHLITATGQRVTLRCSPRSGDLSVYWYQQSLDQGLQFLIQYYNGEERAKGNILERFSAQQFPDLHSELNLSSLELGDSALYFCASSAVGTGKPYGYTFGSGTRLTVV.

This chain links TRBV15 with TRBJ2-7; D is perhaps TRBD1 (6 bases). The V end was cut by 0 bases, the J end by 2 bases, with 14 bases between. Germline V lookup: CDR1 LNHNV, CDR2 YYDKDF (reference sequence). The CDR3 runs to 16 residues. The CDR3 bases are TGTGCCACCAGCAGAGACCCCCGGGACACCACCTACGAGCAGTACTTC. Its protein product is CATSRDPRDTTYEQYF.

This rearrangement joins TRBV7-9 to TRBJ1-2; no reliable D call. V gave up 5 bases and J gave up 5 bases, with 15 bases separating them. Germline CDR1 SEHNR, CDR2 FQNEAQ (reference sequence). This CDR3 comprises 14 residues. CDR3 coding DNA: TGTGCCAGCAGCCCCTTGGGAGACCTGTATGGCTACACCTTC. Translation gives CASSPLGDLYGYTF.

The genes are TRBV6-5 and TRBJ1-1, with a weak D call TRBD1 (6 bases). This CDR3 comprises 15 residues. Trimming pared 2 bases from V and 1 base from J, leaving 11 bases between. CDR1 is MNHEY and CDR2 is SVGAGI in the germline V gene. CDR3: CASSYGGRANTEAFF. The CDR3 DNA is TGTGCCAGCAGTTACGGGGGCAGGGCGAACACTGAAGCTTTCTTT.

The gene calls are TRBV7-9 and TRBJ1-2, with D maybe TRBD1 (5 bases). Germline V gene sequence: CDR1 SEHNR, CDR2 FQNEAQ (reference sequence). CDR3 length equals 14 residues. V was trimmed by 1 base and J by 8 bases, leaving 14 bases between them. CDR3: CASSLDGGFYGYTF. The CDR3 nucleotides are TGTGCCAGCAGCTTAGATGGGGGGTTCTACGGCTACACCTTC.

This chain's CDR3 is CASSRDRGQQYF. CDR3 DNA: TGTGCCAGCAGTCGGGACAGGGGGCAGCAGTACTTC. The rearrangement links TRBV6-2 or TRBV6-3 to TRBJ2-7, with TRBD1 matching over 12 bases. CDR1 is MNHEY and CDR2 is SVGEGT in the germline V gene. V lost 5 bases to trimming and J lost 8 bases; unmatched junction nucleotides: 1. CDR3 length equals 12 residues.

CDR3 sequence (DNA): TGTGCCAGCAGCGTAGCGGGGAAGAGGGGCACAGATACGCAGTATTTT. Protein sequence: CASSVAGKRGTDTQYF. The rearrangement links TRBV9 to TRBJ2-3; D might be TRBD2 (5 bases). Between the trimmed V and J ends, which lost 0 bases and 1 base, there was a span of 12 bases. The CDR3 consists of 16 residues. Germline V gives CDR1 SGDLS, CDR2 YYNGEE.

V gene TRBV28 combines with J gene TRBJ1-2; a weak D match, TRBD1 (5 bases). CDR1 and CDR2 from the germline V gene are MDHEN and SYDVKM. The CDR3 is made up of 12 amino acids. The ends were cut back, 6 bases at V and 8 bases at J, with 13 bases in the middle. The CDR3 coding sequence is TGTGCCAGCAGCATCACAGGATTCGGCTACACCTTC. Its protein is CASSITGFGYTF.

The chain joins TRBV12-5 to TRBJ2-2; D is uncertain. Germline CDR1 is LGHNT and CDR2 is FRNRAP. The CDR3 has 13 amino acids. V lost 1 base to trimming and J lost 9 bases, with 9 bases between them. The CDR3 reads CASGLAPSRELFF. In DNA form, the CDR3 reads TGTGCTAGTGGTTTGGCCCCAAGCCGGGAGCTGTTTTTT.

This rearrangement joins TRBV5-1 to TRBJ2-2; 10 nucleotides match TRBD2. The junction had 6 bases not matched to a gene; V was cut back by 4 bases and J by 6 bases. The germline CDR1 and CDR2 sequences are SGHRS and YFSETQ. The CDR3 runs to 15 residues. The CDR3 protein is CASSRLAGAPGELFF. CDR3 in DNA: TGCGCCAGCAGCCGTCTAGCGGGAGCCCCCGGGGAGCTGTTTTTT. The full variable domain, completed using reference TRBV5-1 and TRBJ2-2, is KAGVTQTPRYLIKTRGQQVTLSCSPISGHRSVSWYQQTPGQGLQFLFEYFSETQRNKGNFPGRFSGRQFSNSRSEMNVSTLELGDSALYLCASSRLAGAPGELFFGEGSRLTVL.

The chain is built from TRBV9 and TRBJ1-1, with 7 positions matching TRBD1. This CDR3 region has 15 residues. From germline, CDR1 is SGDLS and CDR2 YYNGEE. Losses at the gene ends were 0 bases for V and 11 bases for J; bases not matched to a gene: 13. The CDR3 sequence is CASSVAAGTGEGAFF. Written as DNA, the CDR3 is TGTGCCAGCAGCGTAGCCGCGGGAACAGGGGAAGGGGCTTTCTTT.

J is TRBJ1-1 and V is TRBV5-1; 7 bases are shared with TRBD1. V was clipped by 3 bases and J by 3 bases; unmatched bases: 5. Per germline, CDR1 SGHRS and CDR2 YFSETQ. CDR3 size: 14 residues. The CDR3 is CASSWQGVDTEAFF. CDR3 nucleotide sequence: TGCGCCAGCAGCTGGCAGGGGGTCGACACTGAAGCTTTCTTT.

The V call is TRBV12-3 or TRBV12-4, the J call TRBJ1-6; D gene unclear. Trimming took 3 bases from V and 6 from J, leaving 6 bases between them. The CDR3 consists of 13 residues. The CDR3 nucleotides are TGTGCCAGCAGTTTGGTGGCTAATTCACCCCTCCACTTT. Translated, it gives CASSLVANSPLHF.

The chain uses TRBV4-1 and TRBJ1-2, with a weak D call TRBD1 (5 bases). V was pared by 0 bases and J by 7 bases, with 12 bases between. This CDR3 has 14 residues. Germline CDR1 reads MGHRA; CDR2 reads YSYEKL. CDR3 amino acids: CASSQDAGEGGYTF. The CDR3 coding sequence is TGCGCCAGCAGCCAAGATGCGGGGGAGGGTGGCTACACCTTC.

The V gene is TRBV24-1, the J gene TRBJ1-2, with unresolved D. The CDR3 has 14 amino acids. V was shortened by 0 bases and J by 5 bases, with 9 bases between the two germline ends. CDR1 and CDR2 from the germline V gene are KGHDR and SFDVKD. CDR3 DNA sequence: TGTGCCACCAGTGATTTGGAGGGAGCATATGGCTACACCTTC. Residues: CATSDLEGAYGYTF.

The chain is built from TRBV15 and TRBJ2-3; TRBD2 matches 11 bases. This CDR3 comprises 18 residues. The germline V gene has CDR1 LNHNV and CDR2 YYDKDF (reference sequence). J was trimmed by 4 bases and V by 0 bases; bases with no gene match: 9. CDR3: CATSREVGTSGGSDTQYF. CDR3 in DNA: TGTGCCACCAGCAGAGAGGTGGGCACTAGCGGGGGCTCAGATACGCAGTATTTT.

This rearrangement joins TRBV7-9 to TRBJ1-3; 9 positions agree with TRBD1. The CDR3 runs to 13 residues. V shed 9 bases and J 2 bases; nucleotides not matched to a gene: 2. Germline loops: CDR1 SEHNR, CDR2 FQNEAQ (reference sequence). CDR3 DNA sequence: TGTGCCAGTACAGGGGGCCCTGGAAACACCATATATTTT. As protein: CASTGGPGNTIYF.

The CDR3 bases are TGTGCCAGCAGTTACCCTCGGACAGGGGAGAATGAGCAGTTCTTC. Encoded protein: CASSYPRTGENEQFF. This chain links TRBV6-6 with TRBJ2-1; the match to TRBD1 covers 9 bases. Per germline, CDR1 MNHNY and CDR2 SVGAGI (reference sequence). J was trimmed by 7 bases and V by 2 bases; bases with no gene match: 6. This CDR3 has 15 residues.

The rearrangement links TRBV7-2 to TRBJ1-1; TRBD1 matches at 9 bases. CDR3 length: 16 amino acids. The germline V gene has CDR1 SGHTA and CDR2 FQGNSA. V was pared by 3 bases and J by 2 bases, with 7 bases of the junction left unmatched. CDR3 in DNA: TGTGCCAGCAGCTTGGGACAGGGTTGGAAAAACACTGAAGCTTTCTTT. This encodes CASSLGQGWKNTEAFF.